What follows are 29 T cell receptor beta chains derived from one specimen sequenced in a study of identical twins. TCRdb re-called the 5' RACE reads with MiXCR, one entry per CDR3 protein. The table includes roughly 630,000 distinct CDR3 sequences, about 7.1% detected once. In addition, the sample was reused for a study of yellow fever vaccine responses in identical twins.

Sample: PBMCs. The origin of the receptors is a woman in her late teens or twenties in good health.

The rearrangement joins TRBV4-1 to TRBJ2-3; 9 nucleotides match TRBD2. CDR3 length equals 19 residues. With V trimmed by 5 bases and J by 5 bases, 20 bases remained unmatched. Germline values: CDR1 MGHRA, CDR2 YSYEKL. Written as DNA, the CDR3 is TGCGCCAGCAGCGGACCCCCTCTGGCGGGGGGGCGATCGGGAGATACGCAGTATTTT. Its protein product is CASSGPPLAGGRSGDTQYF.

This chain uses TRBV7-6 with TRBJ2-5; 10 positions match TRBD2. The CDR3 is made up of 18 amino acids. Germline CDR1 reads SGHVS; CDR2 reads FNYEAQ. V dropped 3 bases and J dropped 4; count of bases not matched to a gene: 14. The CDR3 DNA reads as TGTGCCAGCAGCTTCTCCCATCCGGCCTTAGCGGGGGGAGAGACCCAGTACTTC. Translating gives CASSFSHPALAGGETQYF. Supplemented by reference TRBV7-6 and TRBJ2-5, the full variable domain reads GAGVSQSPRYKVTKRGQDVALRCDPISGHVSLYWYRQALGQGPEFLTYFNYEAQQDKSGLPNDRFSAERPEGSISTLTIQRTEQRDSAMYRCASSFSHPALAGGETQYFGPGTRLLVL.

Only a few counts were recorded for this clonotype. The chain combines TRBV4-2 with TRBJ2-3; TRBD1 matches at 10 bases. The germline gives CDR1 LGHNA, CDR2 YNFKEQ. The CDR3 covers 16 residues. The junction had 3 bases not matched to a gene; V was cut back by 3 bases and J by 0 bases. DNA for the CDR3: TGTGCCAGCAGCCAGCCGGACAGGGGGAGCACAGATACGCAGTATTTT. It specifies CASSQPDRGSTDTQYF.

In this sample, this clonotype turned up many times. This chain connects TRBV28 to TRBJ1-2; the match to TRBD1 covers 10 bases. Losses at the gene ends were 6 bases for V and 7 bases for J; bases not matched to a gene: 11. CDR3 length equals 15 residues. Per germline, CDR1 MDHEN and CDR2 SYDVKM. CDR3: CASRPYQGQGLGYTF. Written as DNA, the CDR3 is TGTGCCAGCAGGCCCTACCAGGGACAGGGGCTTGGCTACACCTTC.

This clonotype was seen at least ten times. This chain joins TRBV20-1 and TRBJ2-7; no reliable D call. Germline CDR1 DFQATT, CDR2 SNEGSKA (reference sequence). Trimming pared 3 bases from V and 0 bases from J, leaving 9 bases between. The CDR3 has 13 residues. The CDR3 loop reads CSARPPSSYEQYF. In nucleotides, the CDR3 is TGCAGTGCTAGGCCCCCTAGCTCCTACGAGCAGTACTTC.

The chain joins TRBV5-1 to TRBJ2-7, with TRBD1 identical over 12 bases. Germline V lookup: CDR1 SGHRS, CDR2 YFSETQ. The ends lost 7 bases at V and 5 bases at J; junction bases unmatched: 16. The CDR3 is made up of 17 amino acids. The CDR3 region has the DNA TGCGCCAGCCCTCTTACAGAAAACCGGGACAGGGGGCACGAGCAGTACGTC. Amino acid sequence: CASPLTENRDRGHEQYV.

J is TRBJ2-3 and V is TRBV20-1; possible D gene TRBD1, 7 bases. The CDR3 length is 15 residues. The V end lost 6 bases, the J end lost 5 bases, and 21 bases lay between the germline ends. Germline CDR1 DFQATT, CDR2 SNEGSKA (reference sequence). Here the CDR3 DNA reads TGCAGTGCAAAGGAGGGGGCAGGGAGAGGAGATACGCAGTATTTT. Protein sequence: CSAKEGAGRGDTQYF.

This sequence joins TRBV7-9 and TRBJ1-3; D gene uncertain. Deletions cut 8 bases from V and 0 bases from J, with 14 bases between. Germline lookup yields CDR1 SEHNR and CDR2 FQNEAQ (reference sequence). CDR3 length equals 15 residues. The CDR3 sequence: CASPPGPFSGNTIYF. The CDR3 bases are TGTGCCAGCCCCCCAGGACCTTTCTCTGGAAACACCATATATTTT.

This clonotype was seen a handful of times. The V call is TRBV7-2, the J call TRBJ1-1; no definite D call. Trimming took off 2 bases at V and 11 bases at J, with 9 bases between the two ends. The CDR3 spans 11 residues. Germline V gives CDR1 SGHTA, CDR2 FQGNSA. CDR3: CASSLHRGAFF. The CDR3 DNA follows: TGTGCCAGCAGCTTACATCGAGGGGCTTTCTTT.

The chain couples TRBV20-1 to TRBJ2-3; 8 bases are a match to TRBD2. The CDR3 is made up of 15 amino acids. V trimming: 2 bases; J trimming: 3 bases; junction bases outside the gene matches: 7. The germline gives CDR1 DFQATT, CDR2 SNEGSKA (reference sequence). CDR3 loop: CSARMLAGDTDTQYF. Written as DNA, the CDR3 is TGCAGTGCTAGAATGCTAGCGGGTGATACAGATACGCAGTATTTT.

This clonotype turned up a few times. The V and J genes are TRBV2 and TRBJ1-1, with D maybe TRBD1 (6 bases). This CDR3 has 12 residues. Between the trimmed V and J ends, which lost 10 bases and 1 base, there was a span of 10 bases. Germline V gene lookup returns CDR1 SNHLY and CDR2 FYNNEI. The chain's CDR3 is CAMTQGNTEAFF. The CDR3 DNA reads as TGTGCCATGACACAGGGGAACACTGAAGCTTTCTTT. The whole variable domain, filled in from reference TRBV2 and TRBJ1-1, reads EPEVTQTPSHQVTQMGQEVILRCVPISNHLYFYWYRQILGQKVEFLVSFYNNEISEKSEIFDDQFSVERPDGSNFTLKIRSTKLEDSAMYFCAMTQGNTEAFFGQGTRLTVV.

This clonotype was seen more than once but under ten times. The chain links TRBV27 to TRBJ1-2; the match to TRBD1 covers 9 bases. Germline V gene data show CDR1 as MNHEY and CDR2 as SMNVEV (reference sequence). The V segment lost 5 bases and the J segment 4 bases; nucleotides outside the gene matches: 5. The CDR3 length is 14 residues. The chain's CDR3 is CASSQDRGIYGYTF. In DNA, the CDR3 is TGTGCCAGCAGTCAAGACAGGGGGATCTATGGCTACACCTTC.

This clonotype came up a few times. CDR3 loop: CASSLEGLGGGELFF. CDR3 DNA sequence: TGTGCCAGCAGCTTAGAAGGGCTAGGCGGAGGGGAGCTGTTTTTT. The chain employs TRBV7-2 and TRBJ2-2, with D hard to call. Trimming left V 1 base short and J 8 bases short, with 14 bases between. The CDR3 has 15 amino acids. Germline CDR1 SGHTA, CDR2 FQGNSA. Supplemented by reference TRBV7-2 and TRBJ2-2, the full variable domain reads GAGVSQSPSNKVTEKGKDVELRCDPISGHTALYWYRQSLGQGLEFLIYFQGNSAPDKSGLPSDRFSAERTGGSVSTLTIQRTQQEDSAVYLCASSLEGLGGGELFFGEGSRLTVL.

The V gene is TRBV7-6, the J gene TRBJ1-1; 8 nucleotides agree with TRBD1. Germline assignment: CDR1 SGHVS and CDR2 FNYEAQ. The V segment lost 0 bases and the J segment 3 bases; nucleotides outside the gene matches: 6. CDR3 length equals 16 residues. In nucleotides, the CDR3 is TGTGCCAGCAGCTTAGCCCAGGGGGCTGAATACACTGAAGCTTTCTTT. It encodes CASSLAQGAEYTEAFF.

V usage is TRBV7-9 and J usage is TRBJ2-1, with a weak D call TRBD2 (5 bases). CDR1 is SEHNR, CDR2 FQNEAQ, per germline (reference sequence). V was pared by 3 bases and J by 7 bases, with 16 bases between. CDR3 length: 15 amino acids. CDR3 loop: CASSFDGKRGNEQFF. CDR3 DNA sequence: TGTGCCAGCAGCTTTGACGGGAAGAGAGGGAATGAGCAGTTCTTC.

The V and J genes are TRBV5-1 and TRBJ2-7; TRBD1 or TRBD2 may be the D gene (5 bases each). Germline CDR1 SGHRS, CDR2 YFSETQ. V was cut by 3 bases and J by 9 bases, with 25 bases left in between. There are 16 residues in the CDR3. CDR3 DNA sequence: TGCGCCAGCAGCTCCCCGACAGAAGATACGCCTGCGGGGCAGTACGTC. Translation: CASSSPTEDTPAGQYV.

This clonotype was seen a few times. V and J are TRBV5-1 and TRBJ2-3; 11 bases match TRBD2. V was pared by 0 bases and J by 5 bases, with 8 bases of the junction left unmatched. Germline lookup yields CDR1 SGHRS and CDR2 YFSETQ. The CDR3 extends over 17 amino acids. CDR3 amino acids: CASSLGLAGSGRDTQYF. DNA of the CDR3: TGCGCCAGCAGCTTGGGACTAGCGGGAAGTGGGCGAGATACGCAGTATTTT.

V gene TRBV4-1 combines with J gene TRBJ2-1; the match to TRBD2 covers 7 bases. The length of the CDR3 is 17 residues. Germline-derived CDR1 and CDR2 are MGHRA and YSYEKL. The V and J ends lost 6 bases and 6 bases, in that order; junction bases with no gene match: 17. Here the CDR3 DNA reads TGCGCCAGCAGTCGTAACGTCGCGGGGACTACGGGCAATGAGCAGTTCTTC. Its translation: CASSRNVAGTTGNEQFF.

This clonotype was seen a few times. CDR3 sequence: CASSLQTTGELFF. The DNA for the CDR3 is TGTGCCAGCAGCTTACAAACAACCGGGGAGCTGTTTTTT. V gene TRBV7-6 combines with J gene TRBJ2-2; D gene ambiguous. The CDR3 has 13 residues. Germline CDR1 SGHVS, CDR2 FNYEAQ. The germline V and J ends were trimmed by 2 bases and 5 bases, with 6 bases remaining between them.

This chain connects TRBV29-1 to TRBJ2-3, with D maybe TRBD2 (5 bases). V lost 6 bases to trimming and J lost 2 bases, with 12 bases between them. Germline CDR1 and CDR2: SQVTM and ANQGSEA. The CDR3 covers 13 residues. The CDR3 reads CSVSRAVTDTQYF. The CDR3 region has the DNA TGCAGCGTGTCCAGAGCGGTCACAGATACGCAGTATTTT.

This clonotype was detected ten times or more. The rearrangement uses TRBV5-1 and TRBJ2-7; D gene unclear. The CDR3 covers 14 residues. Germline lookup yields CDR1 SGHRS and CDR2 YFSETQ. Trimming stripped 2 bases from V and 5 bases from J, with 14 bases between. The CDR3 DNA reads as TGCGCCAGCAGCTTCTTCAGGTTAGGCGACGAGCAGTACTTC. Translating gives CASSFFRLGDEQYF.

This clonotype appeared many times. The chain couples TRBV6-5 to TRBJ1-1; possibly TRBD1 for D (6 bases). The V and J ends lost 2 bases and 11 bases respectively, with 18 bases between them. Germline V gene sequence: CDR1 MNHEY, CDR2 SVGAGI. The CDR3 is 14 amino acids. The CDR3 DNA reads as TGTGCCAGCAGTTACCACCTTGGAGGGGGTGAGGCTTTCTTT. Protein sequence: CASSYHLGGGEAFF.

This clonotype was detected ten times or more. The chain has TRBV10-2 and TRBJ1-3; D uncertain. The CDR3 has 15 residues. Germline loops: CDR1 WSHSY, CDR2 SAAADI. Deletions cut 6 bases from V and 0 bases from J, with 12 bases between. In DNA form, the CDR3 reads TGCGCCAGCAGCCTGTCCGGGATCTCTGGAAACACCATATATTTT. Translated, it gives CASSLSGISGNTIYF.

J is TRBJ2-3 and V is TRBV18, with TRBD2 matching over 7 bases. The V gene end was trimmed by 4 bases and the J gene end by 4 bases; junction bases not matched to a gene: 11. From germline, CDR1 is KGHSH and CDR2 LQKENI. CDR3 length: 16 residues. CDR3 nucleotides: TGTGCCAGCTCACAAACCGGGACCCGGGGGGCAGATACGCAGTATTTT. Translated, it gives CASSQTGTRGADTQYF.

The rearrangement joins TRBV7-8 to TRBJ2-1, with TRBD2 matching 8 bases. V lost 4 bases and J lost 6; bases outside the gene matches: 5. Germline V CDR1 and CDR2: SGHVS, FQNEAQ. There are 14 residues in the CDR3. DNA of the CDR3: TGTGCCAGCAGCTGGGGACTAGGTAGCAATGAGCAGTTCTTC. It encodes CASSWGLGSNEQFF. The full variable domain, with the rest looked up from reference TRBV7-8 and TRBJ2-1, is GAGVSQSPRYKVAKRGQDVALRCDPISGHVSLFWYQQALGQGPEFLTYFQNEAQLDKSGLPSDRFFAERPEGSVSTLKIQRTQQEDSAVYLCASSWGLGSNEQFFGPGTRLTVL.

The table lists this clonotype with a few counts. The J gene is TRBJ1-5, the V gene TRBV9, with 9 positions matching TRBD1. There are 15 residues in the CDR3. Trimming removed 5 bases from V and 4 bases from J; junction bases left unmatched: 7. Germline CDR1 is SGDLS and CDR2 is YYNGEE. The CDR3 here is CASSARQGVNQPQHF. The CDR3 bases are TGTGCCAGCAGTGCTCGACAGGGGGTGAATCAGCCCCAGCATTTT.

V is TRBV9 and J is TRBJ2-3; the D gene could be TRBD1 or TRBD2 (5 bases each). V gave up 0 bases and J gave up 0 bases, with 17 bases separating them. There are 18 residues in the CDR3. Per germline, CDR1 SGDLS and CDR2 YYNGEE. CDR3 DNA: TGTGCCAGCAGCGTAGTTCCGGGGCTCGTTGGTAGCACAGATACGCAGTATTTT. Translation gives CASSVVPGLVGSTDTQYF. Full variable domain (remainder filled in from reference TRBV9 and TRBJ2-3): DSGVTQTPKHLITATGQRVTLRCSPRSGDLSVYWYQQSLDQGLQFLIQYYNGEERAKGNILERFSAQQFPDLHSELNLSSLELGDSALYFCASSVVPGLVGSTDTQYFGPGTRLTVL.

V gene TRBV2 combines with J gene TRBJ2-1, with TRBD2 as a possible D gene (5 bases). V lost 6 bases and J lost 4, with 16 bases in between. Germline V gives CDR1 SNHLY, CDR2 FYNNEI. This CDR3 region has 15 residues. The DNA for the CDR3 is TGTGCCAGCAGGGGTGGGGAGCGACCTTACAATGAGCAGTTCTTC. Residues: CASRGGERPYNEQFF.

In its sample, this clonotype was seen a few times. This chain connects TRBV7-2 to TRBJ1-4; possibly TRBD1 for D (5 bases). The CDR3 length is 13 residues. V gave up 5 bases and J gave up 7 bases, with 11 bases separating them. Germline values: CDR1 SGHTA, CDR2 FQGNSA. Here the CDR3 reads CASSLRGAEKLFF. DNA of the CDR3: TGTGCCAGCAGCCTGAGGGGCGCTGAAAAACTGTTTTTT.